This TCR beta chain was observed in a study of graft-versus-host responses after intestinal transplantation. Study details: Grafts were multivisceral, liver-intestinal, or isolated intestinal.

Study-level findings and limits: Individuals who had graft-donor T cell macrochimerism had allografts that showed high graft-versus-host to host-versus-graft clonal ratios.

Generated by immunoSEQ multiplex PCR, the TCRdb table keeps only in-frame clones and is missing some. The sample includes 96,000 or so clones, about 94% of them seen just once. This clone was observed a single time. What it binds is unknown. This receptor was identified in a human donor who received an intestinal transplant. Sample: unstimulated CD4+ T cells sorted from spleen or lymph node cells, taken before intestinal transplant.

As DNA, the CDR3 is TGTGCCAGCAGCGGGACAGGGGGTTTGAACACTGAAGCTTTCTTT. Its protein is CASSGTGGLNTEAFF. The rearrangement joins TRBV11-1 to TRBJ1-1, with 11 bases fitting TRBD1. Per germline, CDR1 SGHAT and CDR2 FQDESV (reference sequence). Losses at the gene ends were 5 bases for V and 0 bases for J; bases not matched to a gene: 2. This CDR3 is 15 amino acids long.